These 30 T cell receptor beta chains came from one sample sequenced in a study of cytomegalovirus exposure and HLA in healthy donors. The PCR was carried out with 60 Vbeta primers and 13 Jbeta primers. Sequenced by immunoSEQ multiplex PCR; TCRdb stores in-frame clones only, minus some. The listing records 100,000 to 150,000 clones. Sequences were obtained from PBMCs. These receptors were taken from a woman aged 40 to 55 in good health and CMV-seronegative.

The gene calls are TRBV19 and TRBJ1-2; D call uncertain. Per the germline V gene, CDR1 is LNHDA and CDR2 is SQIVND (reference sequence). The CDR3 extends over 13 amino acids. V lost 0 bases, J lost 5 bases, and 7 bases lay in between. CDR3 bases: TGTGCCAGTAGTATAGATCGTCGGTATGGCTACACCTTC. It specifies CASSIDRRYGYTF.

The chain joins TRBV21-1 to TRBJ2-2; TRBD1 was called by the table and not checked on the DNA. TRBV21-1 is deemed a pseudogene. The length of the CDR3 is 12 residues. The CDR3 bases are TGTGCCAGCAGCACCGAGACAGGGAGGCTGTTTTTT. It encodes CASSTETGRLFF.

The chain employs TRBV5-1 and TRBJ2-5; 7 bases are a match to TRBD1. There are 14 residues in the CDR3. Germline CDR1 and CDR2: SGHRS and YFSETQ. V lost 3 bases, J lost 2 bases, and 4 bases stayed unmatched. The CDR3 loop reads CASSSGQAQETQYF. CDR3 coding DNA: TGCGCCAGCAGCTCAGGACAGGCGCAAGAGACCCAGTACTTC.

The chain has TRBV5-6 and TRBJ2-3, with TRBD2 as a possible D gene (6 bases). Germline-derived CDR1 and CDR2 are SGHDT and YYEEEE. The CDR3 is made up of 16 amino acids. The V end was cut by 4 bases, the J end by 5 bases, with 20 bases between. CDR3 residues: CASSPDPGLPGDTQYF. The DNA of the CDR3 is TGTGCCAGCAGCCCGGACCCGGGACTCCCGGGAGATACGCAGTATTTT.

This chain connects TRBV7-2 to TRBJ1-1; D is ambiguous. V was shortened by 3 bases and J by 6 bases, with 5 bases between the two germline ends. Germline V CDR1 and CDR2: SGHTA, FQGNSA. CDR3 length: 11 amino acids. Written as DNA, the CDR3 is TGTGCCAGCAGCTTTTACTCTGAAGCTTTCTTT. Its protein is CASSFYSEAFF.

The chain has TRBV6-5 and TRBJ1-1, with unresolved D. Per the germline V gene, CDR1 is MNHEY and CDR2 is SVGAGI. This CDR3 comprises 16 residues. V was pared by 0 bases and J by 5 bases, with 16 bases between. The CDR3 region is CASSYSRLGRKTEAFF. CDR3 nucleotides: TGTGCCAGCAGTTACTCGAGACTCGGGAGAAAAACTGAAGCTTTCTTT.

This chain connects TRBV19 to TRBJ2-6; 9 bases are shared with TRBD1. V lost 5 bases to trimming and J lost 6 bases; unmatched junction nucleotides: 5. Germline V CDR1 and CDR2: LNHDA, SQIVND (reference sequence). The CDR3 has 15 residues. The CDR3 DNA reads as TGTGCCAGTAGTGTGACAGGGGGGGAGGCCAACGTCCTGACTTTC. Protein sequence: CASSVTGGEANVLTF.

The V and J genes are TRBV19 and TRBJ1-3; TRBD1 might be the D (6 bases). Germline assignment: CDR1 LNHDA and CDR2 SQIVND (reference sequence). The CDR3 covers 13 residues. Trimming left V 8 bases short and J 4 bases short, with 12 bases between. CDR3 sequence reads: CASAVGTGNTIYF. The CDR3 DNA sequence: TGTGCCAGTGCCGTGGGGACAGGAAACACCATATATTTT.

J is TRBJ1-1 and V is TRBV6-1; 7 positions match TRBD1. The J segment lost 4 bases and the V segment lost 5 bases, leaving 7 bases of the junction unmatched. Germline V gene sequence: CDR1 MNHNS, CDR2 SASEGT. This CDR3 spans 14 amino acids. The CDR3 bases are TGTGCCAGCAGTCCCAGGGGGGTGGGCACTGAAGCTTTCTTT. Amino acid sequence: CASSPRGVGTEAFF.

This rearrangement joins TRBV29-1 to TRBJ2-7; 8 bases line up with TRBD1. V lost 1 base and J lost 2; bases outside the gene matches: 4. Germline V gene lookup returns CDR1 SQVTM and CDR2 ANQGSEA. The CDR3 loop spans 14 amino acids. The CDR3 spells CSVEAGTGTYEQYF. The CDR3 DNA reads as TGCAGCGTTGAAGCCGGGACAGGTACCTACGAGCAGTACTTC.

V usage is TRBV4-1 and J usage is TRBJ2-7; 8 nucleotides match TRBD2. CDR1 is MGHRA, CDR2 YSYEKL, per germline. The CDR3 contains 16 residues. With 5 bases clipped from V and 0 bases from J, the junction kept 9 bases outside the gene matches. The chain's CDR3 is CASSKLSGGSSYEQYF. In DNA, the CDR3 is TGCGCCAGCAGCAAGTTGAGCGGGGGTTCCTCCTACGAGCAGTACTTC.

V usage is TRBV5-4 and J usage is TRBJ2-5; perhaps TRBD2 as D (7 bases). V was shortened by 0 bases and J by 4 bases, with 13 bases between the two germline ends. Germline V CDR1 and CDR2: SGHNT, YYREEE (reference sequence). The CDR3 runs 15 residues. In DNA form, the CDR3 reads TGTGCCAGCAGCTTGGGGCAGGGGAGGGGAGAGACCCAGTACTTC. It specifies CASSLGQGRGETQYF.

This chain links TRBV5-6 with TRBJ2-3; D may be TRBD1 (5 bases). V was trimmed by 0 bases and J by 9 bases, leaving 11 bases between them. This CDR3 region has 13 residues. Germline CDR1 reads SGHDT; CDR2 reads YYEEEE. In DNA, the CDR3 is TGTGCCAGCAGCTTGGGAACCCCAGGGACGCAGTATTTT. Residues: CASSLGTPGTQYF.

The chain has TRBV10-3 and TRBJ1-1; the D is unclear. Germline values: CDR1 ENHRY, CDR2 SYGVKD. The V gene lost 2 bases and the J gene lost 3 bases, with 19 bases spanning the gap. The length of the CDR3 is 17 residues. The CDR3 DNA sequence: TGTGCCATCAGTGAGCCCCGCGGGGATTTGAGGCACACTGAAGCTTTCTTT. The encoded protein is CAISEPRGDLRHTEAFF.

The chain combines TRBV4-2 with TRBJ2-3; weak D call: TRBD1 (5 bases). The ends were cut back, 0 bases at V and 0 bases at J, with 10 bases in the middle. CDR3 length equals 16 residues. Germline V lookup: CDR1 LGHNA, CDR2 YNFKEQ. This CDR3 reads CASSQDETASTDTQYF. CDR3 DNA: TGTGCCAGCAGCCAAGATGAGACAGCGAGCACAGATACGCAGTATTTT.

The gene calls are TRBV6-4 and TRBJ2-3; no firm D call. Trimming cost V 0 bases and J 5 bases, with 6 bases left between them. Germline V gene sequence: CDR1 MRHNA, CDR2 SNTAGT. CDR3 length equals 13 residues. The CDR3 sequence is CASSDSTGDTQYF. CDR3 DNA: TGTGCCAGCAGTGACTCGACGGGAGATACGCAGTATTTT.

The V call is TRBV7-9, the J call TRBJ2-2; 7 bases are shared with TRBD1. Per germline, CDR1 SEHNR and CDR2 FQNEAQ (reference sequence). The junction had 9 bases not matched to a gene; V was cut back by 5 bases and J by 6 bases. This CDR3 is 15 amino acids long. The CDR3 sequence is CASSHRRGLAGELFF. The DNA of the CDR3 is TGTGCCAGCAGCCATCGTAGGGGGCTGGCCGGGGAGCTGTTTTTT.

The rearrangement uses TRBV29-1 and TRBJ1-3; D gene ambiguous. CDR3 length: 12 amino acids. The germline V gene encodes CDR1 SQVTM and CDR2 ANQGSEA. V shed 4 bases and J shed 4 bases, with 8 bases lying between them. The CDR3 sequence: CSVGTSGNTIYF. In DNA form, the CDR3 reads TGCAGCGTTGGAACTTCCGGAAACACCATATATTTT.

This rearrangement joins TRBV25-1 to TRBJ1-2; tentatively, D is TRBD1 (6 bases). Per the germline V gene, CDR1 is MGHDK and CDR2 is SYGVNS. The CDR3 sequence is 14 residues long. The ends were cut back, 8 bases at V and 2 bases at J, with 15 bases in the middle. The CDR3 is CASLKAGANYGYTF. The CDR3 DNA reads TGTGCCAGCCTGAAGGCGGGGGCAAACTATGGCTACACCTTC.

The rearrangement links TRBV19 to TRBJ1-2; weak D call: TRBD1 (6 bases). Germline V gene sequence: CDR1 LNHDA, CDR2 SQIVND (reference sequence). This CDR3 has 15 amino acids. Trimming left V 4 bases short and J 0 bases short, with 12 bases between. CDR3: CASSRQGRANYGYTF. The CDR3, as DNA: TGTGCCAGTAGTAGGCAGGGGCGCGCTAACTATGGCTACACCTTC.

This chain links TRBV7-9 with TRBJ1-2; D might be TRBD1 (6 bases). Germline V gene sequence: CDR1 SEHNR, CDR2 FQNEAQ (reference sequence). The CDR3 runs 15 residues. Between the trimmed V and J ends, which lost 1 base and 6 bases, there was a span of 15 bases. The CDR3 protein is CASSLGQARVHGYTF. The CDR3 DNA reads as TGTGCCAGCAGCTTAGGACAGGCTCGGGTTCATGGCTACACCTTC.

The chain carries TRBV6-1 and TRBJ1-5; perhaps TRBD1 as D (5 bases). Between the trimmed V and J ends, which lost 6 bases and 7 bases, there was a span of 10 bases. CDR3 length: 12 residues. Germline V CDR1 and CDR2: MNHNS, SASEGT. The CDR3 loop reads CASREGRQPQHF. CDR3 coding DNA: TGTGCCAGCAGGGAGGGGAGACAGCCCCAGCATTTT.

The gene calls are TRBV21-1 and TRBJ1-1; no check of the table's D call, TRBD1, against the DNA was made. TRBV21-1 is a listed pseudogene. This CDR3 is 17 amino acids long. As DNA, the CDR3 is TGTGCCAGCAGCATCGGGACAGGGGTTTACTTGAACACTGAAGCTTTCTTT. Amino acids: CASSIGTGVYLNTEAFF.

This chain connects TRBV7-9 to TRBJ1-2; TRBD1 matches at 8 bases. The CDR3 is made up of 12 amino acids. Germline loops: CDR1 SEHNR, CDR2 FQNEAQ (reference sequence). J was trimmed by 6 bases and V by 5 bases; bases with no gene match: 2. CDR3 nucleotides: TGTGCCAGCAGCCCAGGGGGCGATGGCTACACCTTC. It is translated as CASSPGGDGYTF.

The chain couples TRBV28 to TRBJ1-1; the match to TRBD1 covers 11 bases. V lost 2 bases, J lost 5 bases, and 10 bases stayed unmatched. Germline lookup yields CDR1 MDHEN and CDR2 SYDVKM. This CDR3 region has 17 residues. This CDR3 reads CASSLGTGGSVVTEAFF. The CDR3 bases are TGTGCCAGCAGTTTAGGGACAGGGGGGAGCGTGGTAACTGAAGCTTTCTTT.

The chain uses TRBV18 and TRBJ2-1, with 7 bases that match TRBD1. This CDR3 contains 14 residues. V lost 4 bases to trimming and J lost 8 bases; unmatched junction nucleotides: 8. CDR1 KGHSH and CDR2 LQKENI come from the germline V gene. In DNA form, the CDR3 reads TGTGCCAGCTCACTAGACAGGGTCGGGGATGAGCAGTTCTTC. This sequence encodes CASSLDRVGDEQFF.

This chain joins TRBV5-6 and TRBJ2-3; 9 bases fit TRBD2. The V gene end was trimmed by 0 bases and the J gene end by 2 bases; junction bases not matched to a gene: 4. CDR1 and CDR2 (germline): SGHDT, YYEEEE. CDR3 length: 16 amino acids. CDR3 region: CASSLGLADYTDTQYF. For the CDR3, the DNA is TGTGCCAGCAGCTTGGGACTAGCGGACTACACAGATACGCAGTATTTT.

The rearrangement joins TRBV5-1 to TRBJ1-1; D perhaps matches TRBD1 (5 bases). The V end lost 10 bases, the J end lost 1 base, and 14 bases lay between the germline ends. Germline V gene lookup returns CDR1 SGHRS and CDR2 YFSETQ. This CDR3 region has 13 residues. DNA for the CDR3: TGCGCCTCATCGGAAGGGGCGAACACTGAAGCTTTCTTT. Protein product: CASSEGANTEAFF.

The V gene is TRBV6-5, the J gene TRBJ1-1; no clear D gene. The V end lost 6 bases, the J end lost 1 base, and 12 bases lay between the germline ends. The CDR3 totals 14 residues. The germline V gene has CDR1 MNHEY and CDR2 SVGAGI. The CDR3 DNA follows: TGTGCCAGCAGGATCCGGGGAAGGAACACTGAAGCTTTCTTT. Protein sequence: CASRIRGRNTEAFF.

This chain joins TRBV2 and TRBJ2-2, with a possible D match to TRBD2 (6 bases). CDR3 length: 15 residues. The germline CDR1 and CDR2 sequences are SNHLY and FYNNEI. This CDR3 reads CAGASGGANTGELFF. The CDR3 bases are TGTGCAGGCGCGTCGGGCGGGGCGAACACCGGGGAGCTGTTTTTT.